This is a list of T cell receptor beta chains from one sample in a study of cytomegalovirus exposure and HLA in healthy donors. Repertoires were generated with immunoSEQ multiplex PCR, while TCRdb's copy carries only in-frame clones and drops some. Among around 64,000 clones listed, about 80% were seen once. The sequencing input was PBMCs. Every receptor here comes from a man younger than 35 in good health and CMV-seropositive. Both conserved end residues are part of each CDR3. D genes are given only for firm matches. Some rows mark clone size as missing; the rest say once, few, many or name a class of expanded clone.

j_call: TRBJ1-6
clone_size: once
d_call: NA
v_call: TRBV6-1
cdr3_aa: CASSEVEGSPLHF
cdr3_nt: TGTGCCAGCAGTGAAGTTGAGGGTTCACCCCTCCACTTT

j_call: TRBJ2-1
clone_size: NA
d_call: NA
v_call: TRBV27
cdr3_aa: CASKLAPGNEQFF
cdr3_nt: TGTGCCAGCAAGCTAGCGCCGGGCAATGAGCAGTTCTTC

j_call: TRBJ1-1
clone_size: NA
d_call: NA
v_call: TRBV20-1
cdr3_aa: CSAIKNTEAFF
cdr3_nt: TGCAGTGCTATTAAGAACACTGAAGCTTTCTTT

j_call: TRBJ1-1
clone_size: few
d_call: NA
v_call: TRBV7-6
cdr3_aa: CASSQENTEAFF
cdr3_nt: TGTGCCAGCAGCCAGGAAAACACTGAAGCTTTCTTT

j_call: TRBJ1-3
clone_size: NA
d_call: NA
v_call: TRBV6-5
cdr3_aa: CASSYATWGGRNTIYF
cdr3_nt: TGTGCCAGCAGTTACGCGACATGGGGGGGCCGAAACACCATATATTTT

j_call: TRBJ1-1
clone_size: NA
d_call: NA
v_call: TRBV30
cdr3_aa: CASRGRRPEAFF
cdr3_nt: TGTGCCTCGAGGGGCCGGCGACCTGAAGCTTTCTTT

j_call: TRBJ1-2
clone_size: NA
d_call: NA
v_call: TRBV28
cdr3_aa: CASSLSAENLYTF
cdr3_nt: TGTGCCAGCAGTTTATCCGCGGAAAATTTATACACCTTC

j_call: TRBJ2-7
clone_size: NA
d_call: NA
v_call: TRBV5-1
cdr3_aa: CASSLRGLDEQYF
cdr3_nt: TGCGCCAGCAGCTTGAGAGGGCTCGACGAGCAGTACTTC

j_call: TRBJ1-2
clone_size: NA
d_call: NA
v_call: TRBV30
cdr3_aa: CAWQRNYGYTF
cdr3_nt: TGTGCCTGGCAGCGTAACTATGGCTACACCTTC

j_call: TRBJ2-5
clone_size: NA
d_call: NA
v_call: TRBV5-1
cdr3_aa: CASSRGSLETQYF
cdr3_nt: TGCGCCAGCAGCAGGGGCTCCCTAGAGACCCAGTACTTC

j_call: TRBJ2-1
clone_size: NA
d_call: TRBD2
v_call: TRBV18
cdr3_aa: CASSPPAPGGEQFF
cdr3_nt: TGTGCCAGCTCACCACCGGCCCCGGGGGGTGAGCAGTTCTTC

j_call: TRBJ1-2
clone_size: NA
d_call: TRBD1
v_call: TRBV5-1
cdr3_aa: CASSDTGGIGYTF
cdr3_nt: TGCGCCAGCAGCGATACAGGGGGCATAGGCTACACCTTC

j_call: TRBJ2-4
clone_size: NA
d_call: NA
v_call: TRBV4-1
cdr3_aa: CASSQWGAESRRDIQYF
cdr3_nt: TGCGCCAGCAGCCAGTGGGGCGCCGAATCAAGGAGAGACATTCAGTACTTC

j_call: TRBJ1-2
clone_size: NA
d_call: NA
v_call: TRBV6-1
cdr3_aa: CASSNRVNYGYTF
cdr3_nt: TGTGCCAGCAGTAACAGGGTTAACTATGGCTACACCTTC

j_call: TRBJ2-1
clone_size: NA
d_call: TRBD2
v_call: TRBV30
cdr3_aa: CAWRTSGGNEQFF
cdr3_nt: TGTGCCTGGAGGACTAGCGGGGGCAATGAGCAGTTCTTC

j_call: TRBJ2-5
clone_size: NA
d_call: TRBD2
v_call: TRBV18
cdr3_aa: CASHRGGSFLETQYF
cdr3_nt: TGTGCCAGCCATCGTGGCGGGAGTTTCCTGGAGACCCAGTACTTC

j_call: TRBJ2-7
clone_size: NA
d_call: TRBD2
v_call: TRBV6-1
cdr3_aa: CASSETSGRAASIYEQYF
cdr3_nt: TGTGCCAGCAGTGAAACTAGCGGGAGGGCCGCGTCAATCTACGAGCAGTACTTC

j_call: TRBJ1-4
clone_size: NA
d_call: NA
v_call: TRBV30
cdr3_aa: CAWSRGALGGYSEKLFF
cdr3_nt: TGTGCCTGGAGTCGAGGGGCCCTCGGGGGTTATAGTGAAAAACTGTTTTTT

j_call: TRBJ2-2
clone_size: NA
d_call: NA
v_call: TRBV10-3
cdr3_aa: CAITIGGDTGELFF
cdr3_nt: TGTGCCATCACTATCGGCGGAGACACCGGGGAGCTGTTTTTT

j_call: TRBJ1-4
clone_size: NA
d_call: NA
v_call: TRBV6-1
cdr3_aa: CASKQGSNEKLFF
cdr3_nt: TGTGCCAGCAAGCAGGGTTCTAATGAAAAACTGTTTTTT

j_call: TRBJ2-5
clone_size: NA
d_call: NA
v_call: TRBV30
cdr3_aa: CAWSVQGGETQYF
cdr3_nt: TGTGCCTGGAGTGTACAAGGGGGAGAGACCCAGTACTTC

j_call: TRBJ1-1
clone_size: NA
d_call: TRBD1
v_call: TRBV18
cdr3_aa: CASSPARGMNTEAFF
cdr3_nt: TGTGCCAGCTCACCAGCCAGGGGGATGAACACTGAAGCTTTCTTT

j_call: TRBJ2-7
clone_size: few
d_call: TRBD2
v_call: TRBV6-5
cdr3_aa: CASSLAGGSYEQYF
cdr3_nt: TGTGCCAGCAGTCTAGCGGGAGGTTCCTACGAGCAGTACTTC

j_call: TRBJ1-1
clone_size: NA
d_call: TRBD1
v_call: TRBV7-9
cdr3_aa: CASSLVDRVMNTEAFF
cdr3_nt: TGTGCCAGCAGCTTAGTTGACAGGGTGATGAACACTGAAGCTTTCTTT

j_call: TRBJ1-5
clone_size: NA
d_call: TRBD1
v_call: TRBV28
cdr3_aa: CASSIHRGLQPQHF
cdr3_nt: TGTGCCAGCAGTATCCACAGGGGCCTCCAGCCCCAGCATTTT

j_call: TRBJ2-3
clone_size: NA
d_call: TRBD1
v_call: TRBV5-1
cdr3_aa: CASSFEQGRATDTQYF
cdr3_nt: TGCGCCAGCAGCTTTGAACAGGGGCGAGCCACAGATACGCAGTATTTT

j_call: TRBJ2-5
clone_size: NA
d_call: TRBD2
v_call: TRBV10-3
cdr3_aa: CAISEGAGDQETQYF
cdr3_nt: TGTGCCATCAGTGAGGGAGCGGGGGACCAAGAGACCCAGTACTTC

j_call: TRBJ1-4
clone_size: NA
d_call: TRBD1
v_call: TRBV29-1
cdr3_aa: CSVLMGQGQKLFF
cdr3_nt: TGCAGCGTTTTAATGGGACAGGGTCAAAAACTGTTTTTT